The following is a T cell receptor (beta chain) sequence with its context. The antigen remains undetermined. Researchers used 5'RACE with constant-segment primers to make TCR alpha and TCR beta cDNA libraries that carry sample barcodes and UMIs. TCRdb used MiXCR to reprocess the 5' RACE reads, holding one entry per CDR3 protein. This sample has nearly 200,000 distinct CDR3 sequences, with around 18% found just once. This record belongs to a study of T-cell memory formation after mild COVID-19. Study overall: The study found TCR clusters largely donor specific. Findings and limits, study-wide: Pre-infection memory carried some responding clones, suggesting that cross-reactive memory joined.

Trimming removed 5 bases from V and 4 bases from J; junction bases left unmatched: 21. This CDR3 region has 21 residues. CDR1 and CDR2 (germline): MNHEY, SMNVEV (reference sequence). The receptor's source is an adult woman who had mild COVID-19 (a few samples of this study predate the infection). Cell type and time point are not known. This chain links TRBV27 with TRBJ2-3, with 13 nucleotides matching TRBD2. The sequenced sample was PBMCs or a T cell subset sorted from them (not recorded which). CDR3 bases: TGTGCCAGCAGTCTCCGTACCCATTGGACTAGCGGGGGTGAGGGGGCAGATACGCAGTATTTT. This codes for CASSLRTHWTSGGEGADTQYF.